A single T cell receptor (beta chain) is shown here with its context. PCR used 60 Vbeta primers and 13 Jbeta primers. The method was immunoSEQ multiplex PCR; TCRdb's version includes in-frame clones alone and lacks a portion of them. The table has approximately 92,000 clones, about 76% seen once; the top ten hold about 3.9%. The data were obtained in a study of cytomegalovirus exposure and HLA in healthy donors. The ends were cut back, 6 bases at V and 6 bases at J, with 12 bases in the middle. Per germline, CDR1 MNHEY and CDR2 SMNVEV (reference sequence). The CDR3 is 13 residues long. This receptor was obtained from a woman between 65 and 79 years old in good health and CMV-seropositive. Sequences were obtained from PBMCs. The rearrangement links TRBV27 to TRBJ2-1; weak D call: TRBD1 (6 bases). CDR3 nucleotide sequence: TGTGCCAGCAGGTTACAGGGCACCAATGAGCAGTTCTTC. Residues: CASRLQGTNEQFF.